This T cell receptor (beta chain) comes out of a study of blood T cell repertoires in COVID-19. Study as a whole: Collection of acute and convalescent COVID-19 samples took place in the United States, Italy and Spain. PBMCs, B-cell-depleted T cells, or T cells provided the cDNA or gDNA that made up the material.

A remark on this clone: The junction differs from germline at one of its ends, possibly a read error.

Original analysis: Amplification with reference gene primers provided the estimates of nucleated cell counts. Assay: immunoSEQ multiplex PCR; the TCRdb copy retains only in-frame clones and omits some. V and J calls plus clone size are reproduced from that table; the DNA served to infer D and trimming. The table includes roughly 140,000 clones, roughly 85% detected once. Patients from Seattle were sampled longitudinally, starting during active infection. This CDR3 is 13 amino acids long. Looked up from germline, CDR1 is SGHVS and CDR2 is FNYEAQ. J is TRBJ1-2 and V is TRBV7-6; 7 nucleotides align to TRBD1. The sequenced material came from peripheral blood. The TCR comes from a woman aged 55 to 70 with COVID-19, enrolled during active disease. This CDR3 reads CASSANDRDQVLF. Here the CDR3 DNA reads TGTGCCAGCAGCGCAAACGACAGGGACCAAGTTCTCTTC.